The entry below gives a single T cell receptor (beta chain) sequence along with its context. As yet, its antigen is unknown. The germline V gene has CDR1 MNHNS and CDR2 SASEGT. The V and J ends lost 1 base and 6 bases respectively, with 13 bases between them. The CDR3 covers 15 residues. TCRdb's copy holds only in-frame clones and misses some; the assay was immunoSEQ multiplex PCR. The sample yields tens of thousands of clones, 85% seen once. This sample stems from a study of OX40 agonist ivuxolimab in advanced cancers. Whole-study results and caveats: Partial responders at 0.1-3.0 mg/kg had among the lowest clonal expansion.

The J gene is TRBJ1-5, the V gene TRBV6-1; D is possibly TRBD1 (6 bases). This TCR was sampled from an adult with an advanced solid tumor such as melanoma, head and neck, liver or kidney cancer. Source: CD4+ or CD8+ T cells sorted from blood, taken in a trial of the OX40 agonist ivuxolimab. CDR3: CASSEEGGGGQPQHF. CDR3 in DNA: TGTGCCAGCAGTGAAGAGGGGGGAGGGGGTCAGCCCCAGCATTTT.